What follows describes a single T cell receptor (beta chain). The data belong to a study of blood T cell repertoires in COVID-19. Sequenced by immunoSEQ multiplex PCR; TCRdb stores in-frame clones only, minus some. The sample has around 78,000 clones; over 75% are singletons. The length of the CDR3 is 14 residues. Germline V gene data show CDR1 as SGHVS and CDR2 as FNYEAQ. The V segment lost 5 bases and the J segment 4 bases; nucleotides outside the gene matches: 6. Specimen: peripheral blood. This chain links TRBV7-6 with TRBJ2-5; 8 bases match TRBD2. The origin of this receptor is a human donor in a cohort sampled during active COVID-19. This CDR3 is CASSRRGGSETQYF. CDR3 nucleotides: TGTGCCAGCAGCCGCCGGGGGGGGTCAGAGACCCAGTACTTC. Together with reference TRBV7-6 and TRBJ2-5, the CDR3 gives the full variable domain: GAGVSQSPRYKVTKRGQDVALRCDPISGHVSLYWYRQALGQGPEFLTYFNYEAQQDKSGLPNDRFSAERPEGSISTLTIQRTEQRDSAMYRCASSRRGGSETQYFGPGTRLLVL.